This T cell receptor beta chain was profiled in a study of blood T cell repertoires in COVID-19. The overall study: COVID-19 samples from acute and convalescent phases originated in the United States, Italy and Spain.

Per the authors' pipeline: Reference gene primer amplification yielded estimated nucleated cell counts. Method: immunoSEQ multiplex PCR; TCRdb's copy keeps in-frame clones and lacks some. V, J and clone size were drawn from that table, and D and trimming were deduced from the DNA. Of tens of thousands of clones listed, roughly four fifths are singletons. From germline, CDR1 is SGHTA and CDR2 FQGNSA. Trimming cost V 5 bases and J 12 bases; bases outside gene matches: 9. The CDR3 extends over 15 amino acids. The receptor's source is a man at least 80 years old with acute or convalescent COVID-19. The chain couples TRBV7-2 to TRBJ2-4; 14 bases map to TRBD2. The sequenced material came from peripheral blood. The CDR3: CASSPDGTSGRHQYF. CDR3 DNA: TGTGCCAGCAGCCCCGACGGGACTAGCGGGAGACATCAGTACTTC.